Below are 20 T cell receptor beta chains sequenced from a single sample in a study of T cell repertoires in cytomegalovirus infection. TCRdb processed the reads anew with MiXCR; each CDR3 protein has one entry. There are 200,000 to 250,000 distinct CDR3 sequences in the sample; 35% to 40% occur only once, and approximately 59% lies in the top ten. These receptors are not linked to any known antigen. Sequencing was performed on CD8+ T cells from cultured PBMCs, taken from culture after CMV antigen stimulation. All receptors come from a human donor in good health (CMV status not recorded). Some clones in this sample may be carry-over from other donors' samples.

This sequence joins TRBV11-2 and TRBJ2-7, with TRBD1 identical over 10 bases. This CDR3 is 19 amino acids long. Germline V lookup: CDR1 SGHAT, CDR2 FQNNGV. After removal of 5 bases from V and 2 bases from J, the junction contained 18 bases not matched to a gene. The CDR3 DNA follows: TGTGCCAGCAGCCTTTCTGTACGGGACAGGGGTTTTAGCGCCTACGAGCAGTACTTC. Residues: CASSLSVRDRGFSAYEQYF.

CDR3 DNA: TGTGCCAGCAGTCCCCACGGCCCTCCTCTAAGGGGCTACACCTTC. Its protein product is CASSPHGPPLRGYTF. The V and J genes are TRBV6-1 and TRBJ1-2; no definite D call. The CDR3 sequence is 15 residues long. Germline-derived CDR1 and CDR2 are MNHNS and SASEGT. Trimming cost V 5 bases and J 8 bases, with 21 bases left between them.

To note about this clonotype: Germline and junction disagree at one end, which may indicate a read error. This chain's CDR3 is CSVRGPVGQYF. The DNA of the CDR3 is TGCAGTGTTAGAGGGCCCGTCGGGCAGTACTTC. The chain employs TRBV20-1 and TRBJ2-7, with a weak D call TRBD2 (5 bases). The CDR3 is made up of 11 amino acids. Germline CDR1 and CDR2: DFQATT and SNEGSKA (reference sequence).

A few counts support this clonotype. This sequence joins TRBV7-8 and TRBJ2-2; D not certain. The V end was cut by 7 bases, the J end by 1 base, with 7 bases between. The CDR3 has 13 amino acids. Germline CDR1 reads SGHVS; CDR2 reads FQNEAQ. The CDR3 DNA is TGTGCCAGCACCTACAAGAACACCGGGGAGCTGTTTTTT. Translated, it gives CASTYKNTGELFF.

Only a few counts were recorded for this clonotype. The J gene is TRBJ1-6, the V gene TRBV7-8; 9 bases are shared with TRBD1. Germline-derived CDR1 and CDR2 are SGHVS and FQNEAQ. There are 17 residues in the CDR3. The junction had 9 bases not matched to a gene; V was cut back by 2 bases and J by 7 bases. DNA of the CDR3: TGTGCCAGCAGCTTAATCCCGGGACAGGGTTTCAATTCACCCCTCCACTTT. This encodes CASSLIPGQGFNSPLHF.

The V call is TRBV7-9, the J call TRBJ2-2; D not resolved. Germline loops: CDR1 SEHNR, CDR2 FQNEAQ (reference sequence). V shed 1 base and J shed 6 bases, with 6 bases lying between them. This CDR3 comprises 13 residues. The CDR3 DNA reads as TGTGCCAGCAGCTTAGTAATGGCCGGGGAGCTGTTTTTT. Amino acids: CASSLVMAGELFF.

The chain recombines TRBV7-6 with TRBJ2-3; TRBD2 matches 12 bases. Germline trimming cut 5 bases from V and 6 bases from J; bases unmatched to any gene: 6. CDR1 SGHVS and CDR2 FNYEAQ come from the germline V gene. CDR3 length: 15 amino acids. The CDR3: CASSLTSGRLDTQYF. CDR3 bases: TGTGCCAGCAGCCTTACTAGCGGGAGGTTGGATACGCAGTATTTT.

The rearrangement uses TRBV5-1 and TRBJ1-1; D is uncertain. This CDR3 is built from 17 residues. V was pared by 1 base and J by 0 bases, with 16 bases between. CDR1 is SGHRS and CDR2 is YFSETQ in the germline V gene. The CDR3 bases are TGCGCCAGCAGCTTGTACGATATCCGCAATATGAACACTGAAGCTTTCTTT. Amino acids: CASSLYDIRNMNTEAFF.

In its sample, this clonotype was seen a few times. The chain has TRBV7-9 and TRBJ2-6; maybe TRBD2 (5 bases). The V gene lost 4 bases and the J gene lost 0 bases, with 16 bases spanning the gap. This CDR3 contains 18 residues. Germline assignment: CDR1 SEHNR and CDR2 FQNEAQ (reference sequence). CDR3 sequence reads: CASSSAGHDLSGANVLTF. The CDR3 coding sequence is TGTGCCAGCAGCTCGGCGGGCCACGATCTCTCTGGGGCCAACGTCCTGACTTTC.

The chain couples TRBV27 to TRBJ2-5, with 8 bases that match TRBD2. CDR1 MNHEY and CDR2 SMNVEV come from the germline V gene (reference sequence). CDR3 length equals 18 residues. Trimming at V came to 6 bases and at J to 5 bases, leaving 20 bases not matched to a gene. CDR3 DNA sequence: TGTGCCAGCAGCAAATTCGGGACTAGGACTAGGGGTACGGAGACCCAGTACTTC. This gives the protein CASSKFGTRTRGTETQYF.

J is TRBJ1-2 and V is TRBV12-3 or TRBV12-4; 7 positions match TRBD1. J was trimmed by 6 bases and V by 0 bases; bases with no gene match: 1. The CDR3 length is 13 residues. The CDR3 is CASSLARGDGYTF. The CDR3 DNA follows: TGTGCCAGCAGTTTAGCCAGGGGGGATGGCTACACCTTC.

This clonotype was detected a few times. V gene TRBV12-3 or TRBV12-4 combines with J gene TRBJ2-2, with unresolved D. The ends were cut back, 6 bases at V and 5 bases at J, with 4 bases in the middle. CDR3 length: 11 residues. The CDR3 coding sequence is TGTGCCAGCAGGGGAACCGGGGAGCTGTTTTTT. Translated: CASRGTGELFF.

With regard to this clonotype: No conserved phenylalanine or tryptophan is present at the end of the CDR3, so a read error is the likely explanation. The genes are TRBV7-3 and TRBJ2-5; possible D gene TRBD2, 7 bases. The V end was cut by 5 bases, the J end by 5 bases, with 12 bases between. CDR1 SGHTA and CDR2 FQGTGA come from the germline V gene. The CDR3 spans 13 residues. The DNA for the CDR3 is TGTGCCAGCAGCCGGAGGGGGGGGGAGACCCAGTACTTA. Residues: CASSRRGGETQYL.

This clonotype was observed a handful of times. The chain is built from TRBV4-1 and TRBJ2-7; D gene uncertain. CDR1 and CDR2 (germline): MGHRA, YSYEKL. The CDR3 contains 15 residues. Trimming shortened V by 1 base and J by 1 base, and 11 bases separated the two germline ends. The DNA of the CDR3 is TGCGCCAGCAGCCAAGCGGGCTGGGATTCCTACGAGCAGTACTTC. Protein: CASSQAGWDSYEQYF.

Here the CDR3 reads CSARDRGRNTEAFF. CDR3 sequence (DNA): TGCAGTGCTAGAGATCGAGGCAGGAACACTGAAGCTTTCTTT. The chain carries TRBV20-1 and TRBJ1-1; no clear D. From germline, CDR1 is DFQATT and CDR2 SNEGSKA (reference sequence). This CDR3 is 14 amino acids long. V was cut by 0 bases and J by 1 base, with 9 bases left in between.

The chain uses TRBV29-1 and TRBJ2-7; weak D call: TRBD2 (6 bases). V lost 6 bases and J lost 5, with 14 bases in between. CDR3 length: 12 residues. Germline V CDR1 and CDR2: SQVTM, ANQGSEA. The CDR3 reads CSVEGRRDEQYF. For the CDR3, the DNA is TGCAGCGTGGAGGGTAGGCGAGACGAGCAGTACTTC.

The chain uses TRBV27 and TRBJ2-7, with 9 bases aligning to TRBD1. The V and J ends lost 4 bases and 6 bases, in that order; junction bases with no gene match: 7. The CDR3 covers 14 residues. The germline gives CDR1 MNHEY, CDR2 SMNVEV (reference sequence). The CDR3 loop is CASSSDRGLSEQYF. The CDR3 coding sequence is TGTGCCAGCAGTTCGGACAGGGGTCTCTCCGAGCAGTACTTC.

The chain couples TRBV6-6 to TRBJ2-2; 7 positions match TRBD1. Germline CDR1 and CDR2: MNHNY and SVGAGI (reference sequence). The CDR3 totals 16 residues. The V and J ends lost 0 bases and 1 base, in that order; junction bases with no gene match: 2. The CDR3 DNA sequence: TGTGCCAGCAGTTACTCGGGGACAGTGAACACCGGGGAGCTGTTTTTT. This translates into CASSYSGTVNTGELFF.

The rearrangement uses TRBV19 and TRBJ2-3; the match to TRBD1 covers 9 bases. With V trimmed by 5 bases and J by 5 bases, 14 bases remained unmatched. Germline V gene lookup returns CDR1 LNHDA and CDR2 SQIVND (reference sequence). The CDR3 totals 17 residues. This CDR3 is CASSALRDREVGDTQYF. CDR3 nucleotides: TGTGCCAGTAGTGCCCTCCGGGACAGGGAGGTAGGAGATACGCAGTATTTT.

CDR3 in amino acids: CSVGVTGTGNTGELFF. CDR3 sequence (DNA): TGCAGCGTTGGAGTGACCGGGACAGGGAACACCGGGGAGCTGTTTTTT. The chain recombines TRBV29-1 with TRBJ2-2, with 8 bases matching TRBD1. After removal of 4 bases from V and 1 base from J, the junction contained 8 bases not matched to a gene. There are 16 residues in the CDR3. Germline values: CDR1 SQVTM, CDR2 ANQGSEA.